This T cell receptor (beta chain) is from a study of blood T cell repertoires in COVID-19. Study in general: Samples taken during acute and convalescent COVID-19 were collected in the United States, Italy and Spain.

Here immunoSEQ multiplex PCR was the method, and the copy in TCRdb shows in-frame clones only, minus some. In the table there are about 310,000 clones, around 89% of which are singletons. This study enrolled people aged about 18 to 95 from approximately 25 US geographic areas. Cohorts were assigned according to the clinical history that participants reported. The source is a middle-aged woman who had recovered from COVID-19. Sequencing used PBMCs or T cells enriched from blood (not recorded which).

This CDR3 reads CASSEASRRGTQYF. As DNA, the CDR3 is TGTGCCAGCAGTGAAGCTTCCCGAAGAGGGACCCAGTACTTC. The chain combines TRBV6-1 with TRBJ2-5; D gene unclear. V was shortened by 0 bases and J by 7 bases, with 12 bases between the two germline ends. CDR1 and CDR2 (germline): MNHNS, SASEGT. The length of the CDR3 is 14 residues.